This T cell receptor beta chain was recovered during a study of shared clonotypes between healthy human individuals. Overall study results and limits: The diversity represented, both genetic and in exposure history, was limited by few donors.

About this clone itself: Its specificity is unknown.

The CDR3 consists of 14 residues. The germline V gene has CDR1 SGHRS and CDR2 YFSETQ. V lost 0 bases and J 5 bases, leaving 11 bases between the germline ends. The authors ran unsorted PBMC replicate PCRs on 300 ng DNA, approximately 30,000 T cell genomes. Original handling: ImmunoSEQ supplied junction-only sequences lacking quality scores, so filtering was different. The data were produced by immunoSEQ multiplex PCR, yet TCRdb's version contains in-frame clones alone and is incomplete. Clonal size and the V and J genes are those of that table, whereas D and trimming came from the DNA. The repertoire includes around 500,000 clones, over 70% of them detected once, and about an eighth sits in the top ten.

The J gene is TRBJ2-5, the V gene TRBV5-1, with D uncertain. The TCR was taken from a woman in her forties in good health. Some clones in this sample may be carry-over from other donors' samples. The sequencing sample was made of PBMCs. The CDR3 coding sequence is TGCGCCAGCAGCTTGGAAGCTGGCGAGGAGACCCAGTACTTC. Protein product: CASSLEAGEETQYF.